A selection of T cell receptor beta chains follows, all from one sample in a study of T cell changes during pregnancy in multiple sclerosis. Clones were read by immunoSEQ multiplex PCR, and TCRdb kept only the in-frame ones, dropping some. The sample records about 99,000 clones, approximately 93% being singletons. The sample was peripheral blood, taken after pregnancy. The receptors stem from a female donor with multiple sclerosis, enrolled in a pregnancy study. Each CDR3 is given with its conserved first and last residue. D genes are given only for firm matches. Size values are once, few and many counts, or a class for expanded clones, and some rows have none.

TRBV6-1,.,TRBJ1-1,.,CASSDLYGNTEAFF,TGTGCCAGCAGTGATCTTTACGGGAACACTGAAGCTTTCTTT
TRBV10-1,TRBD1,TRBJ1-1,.,CASSEQGQGAGWAFF,TGCGCCAGCAGTGAACAAGGACAGGGAGCGGGTTGGGCTTTCTTT
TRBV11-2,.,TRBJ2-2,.,CASSPSYGELFF,TGTGCCAGCAGCCCTAGCTACGGGGAGCTGTTTTTT
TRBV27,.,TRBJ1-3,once,CASSPGNTIYF,TGTGCCAGCAGCCCGGGAAACACCATATATTTT
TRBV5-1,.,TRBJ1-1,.,CASSLGDWTVMNTEAFF,TGCGCCAGCAGCTTGGGGGACTGGACGGTGATGAACACTGAAGCTTTCTTT
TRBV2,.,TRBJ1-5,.,CASSLRHPLSNQPQHF,TGTGCCAGCAGTTTGAGACATCCTCTAAGCAATCAGCCCCAGCATTTT
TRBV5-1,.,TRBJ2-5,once,CASSPQGETQYF,TGCGCCAGCAGCCCACAGGGAGAGACCCAGTACTTC
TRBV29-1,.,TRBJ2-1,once,CSVGLVSNEQFF,TGCAGCGTTGGACTAGTTTCCAATGAGCAGTTCTTC
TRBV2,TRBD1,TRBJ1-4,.,CASNAARGVGEKLFF,TGTGCCAGCAACGCAGCCAGGGGGGTAGGGGAAAAACTGTTTTTT
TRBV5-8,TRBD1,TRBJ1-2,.,CASSSLTGNNYGYTF,TGTGCCAGCAGCTCGTTGACAGGGAATAACTATGGCTACACCTTC
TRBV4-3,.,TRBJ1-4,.,CASSQENGRGLGEKLFF,TGCGCCAGCAGCCAAGAAAACGGACGGGGACTAGGTGAAAAACTGTTTTTT
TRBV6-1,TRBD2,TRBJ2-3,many,CASSEASGSTDTQYF,TGTGCCAGCAGTGAAGCTAGCGGGAGCACAGATACGCAGTATTTT
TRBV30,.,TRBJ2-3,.,CAWLATNTQYF,TGTGCCTGGCTAGCGACCAATACGCAGTATTTT
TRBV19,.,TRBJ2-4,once,CASSSSGGAKNIQYF,TGTGCCAGTAGTTCCAGCGGAGGAGCCAAAAACATTCAGTACTTC
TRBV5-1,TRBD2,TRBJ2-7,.,CASSLAGSGRTYEQYF,TGCGCCAGCAGCTTGGCCGGTAGCGGGCGGACCTACGAGCAGTACTTC
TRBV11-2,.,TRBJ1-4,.,CASKGPGITNEKLFF,TGTGCCAGCAAGGGTCCAGGGATAACTAATGAAAAACTGTTTTTT
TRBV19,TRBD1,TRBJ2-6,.,CASSIRTGGLDYPSGANVLTF,TGTGCCAGTAGTATACGGACAGGGGGCCTAGATTATCCCTCTGGGGCCAACGTCCTGACTTTC
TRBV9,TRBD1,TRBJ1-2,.,CASRDPGQGINYGYTF,TGTGCCAGCAGAGACCCCGGACAGGGGATCAACTATGGCTACACCTTC
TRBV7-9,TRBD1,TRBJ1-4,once,CASSTGATNEKLFF,TGTGCCAGCAGCACAGGGGCAACTAATGAAAAACTGTTTTTT
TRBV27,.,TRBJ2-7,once,CASSFRQGSYEQYF,TGTGCCAGCAGTTTTAGGCAGGGAAGCTACGAGCAGTACTTC
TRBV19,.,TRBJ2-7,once,CASEGGMSYEQYF,TGTGCCAGCGAGGGCGGGATGTCCTACGAGCAGTACTTC
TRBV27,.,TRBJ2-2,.,CASSFGVNTGELFF,TGTGCCAGCAGTTTCGGGGTCAACACCGGGGAGCTGTTTTTT
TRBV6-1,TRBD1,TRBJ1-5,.,CASSESTGTGFNQPQHF,TGTGCCAGCAGTGAGTCCACCGGGACAGGTTTTAATCAGCCCCAGCATTTT
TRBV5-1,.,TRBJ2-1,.,CASSSDIALPLDNEQFF,TGCGCCAGCAGCTCGGATATAGCGTTGCCGCTCGATAATGAGCAGTTCTTC
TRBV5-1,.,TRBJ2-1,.,CASKGDIGSYNEQFF,TGCGCCAGCAAGGGGGACATTGGCTCCTACAATGAGCAGTTCTTC
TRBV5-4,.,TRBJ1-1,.,CASSLFSRGAGTEAFF,TGTGCCAGCAGCTTGTTCTCGCGGGGGGCGGGCACTGAAGCTTTCTTT
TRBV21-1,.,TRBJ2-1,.,CASSKVLVAGGRFEQFF,TGTGCCAGCAGCAAAGTATTAGTAGCGGGAGGAAGGTTTGAGCAGTTCTTC
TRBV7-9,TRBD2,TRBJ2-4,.,CASSYTSGRAKNIQYF,TGTGCCAGCAGCTATACTAGCGGGAGGGCCAAAAACATTCAGTACTTC
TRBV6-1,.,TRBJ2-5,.,CASSEAVAGVGGQETQYF,TGTGCCAGCAGTGAAGCCGTGGCGGGAGTAGGGGGCCAAGAGACCCAGTACTTC
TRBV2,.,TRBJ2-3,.,CASSSRLIRPDTQYF,TGTGCCAGCAGTTCCCGACTAATTCGCCCAGATACGCAGTATTTT
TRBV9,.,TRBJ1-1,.,CASSSIRGGAEAFF,TGTGCCAGCAGCTCTATAAGGGGGGGGGCTGAAGCTTTCTTT
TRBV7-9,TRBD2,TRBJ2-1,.,CASRGGGTSGRVIHNEQFF,TGTGCCAGTCGAGGGGGTGGGACTAGCGGGAGGGTAATCCACAATGAGCAGTTCTTC
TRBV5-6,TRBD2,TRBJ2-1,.,CASSLIYGGDHNEQFF,TGTGCCAGCAGCTTAATTTATGGGGGGGACCACAATGAGCAGTTCTTC
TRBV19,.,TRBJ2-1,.,CASSLQGGSYNEQFF,TGTGCCAGTAGTCTACAGGGAGGGTCCTACAATGAGCAGTTCTTC
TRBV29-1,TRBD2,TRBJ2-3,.,CSVEGTSGSSDTQYF,TGCAGCGTTGAAGGGACTAGCGGGAGTTCAGATACGCAGTATTTT
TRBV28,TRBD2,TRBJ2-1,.,CASSLLQAGSYNEQFF,TGTGCCAGCAGTTTATTACAAGCGGGGTCCTACAATGAGCAGTTCTTC
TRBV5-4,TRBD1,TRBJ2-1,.,CASSLGQGYEQFF,TGTGCCAGCAGCCTGGGACAGGGCTATGAGCAGTTCTTC
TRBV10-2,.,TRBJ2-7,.,CASSFGRSTYEQYF,TGCGCCAGCAGCTTCGGCAGGTCGACCTACGAGCAGTACTTC
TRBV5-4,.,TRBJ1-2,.,CASSPPPLSSDSIRYTF,TGTGCCAGCAGCCCACCCCCACTAAGCTCAGATTCTATCCGCTACACCTTC
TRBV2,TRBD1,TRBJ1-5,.,CASRQGQGASNQPQHF,TGTGCCAGCAGACAAGGACAGGGGGCCAGCAATCAGCCCCAGCATTTT
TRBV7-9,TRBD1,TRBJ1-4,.,CASSPGQFQSNEKLFF,TGTGCCAGCAGCCCGGGACAGTTTCAATCTAATGAAAAACTGTTTTTT
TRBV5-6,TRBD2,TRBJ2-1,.,CASSFRTSRHEQFF,TGTGCCAGCAGCTTCAGGACTAGTAGGCATGAGCAGTTCTTC
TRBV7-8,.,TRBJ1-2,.,CASAPLGAGRNGYTF,TGTGCCAGCGCTCCTTTAGGGGCAGGGAGGAATGGCTACACCTTC
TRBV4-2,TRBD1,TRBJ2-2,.,CASSLGTGGNVGELFF,TGTGCCAGCAGCCTAGGGACAGGGGGTAATGTCGGGGAGCTGTTTTTT
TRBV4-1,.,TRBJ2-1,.,CASSQTGSLNEQFF,TGCGCCAGCAGCCAAACCGGGAGTCTCAATGAGCAGTTCTTC
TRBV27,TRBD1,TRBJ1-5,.,CASSPKKTGGLPNSNQPQHF,TGTGCCAGCAGTCCAAAGAAGACAGGGGGCCTACCCAATAGCAATCAGCCCCAGCATTTT
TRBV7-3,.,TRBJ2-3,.,CASSLEEGATDTQYF,TGTGCCAGCAGCTTAGAGGAAGGAGCGACAGATACGCAGTATTTT
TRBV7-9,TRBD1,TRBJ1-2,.,CASSYPGQTNYGYTF,TGTGCCAGCAGCTATCCGGGACAGACAAACTATGGCTACACCTTC
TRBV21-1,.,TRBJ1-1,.,CASSKKGCWGHTEAFF,TGTGCCAGCAGCAAAAAGGGCTGTTGGGGGCACACTGAAGCTTTCTTT
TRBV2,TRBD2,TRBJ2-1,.,CATQRHIAGGPRHDNEQFF,TGTGCCACTCAAAGGCACATAGCGGGAGGGCCCCGACACGACAATGAGCAGTTCTTC
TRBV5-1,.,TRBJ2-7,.,CASSPFPGPYEQYF,TGCGCCAGCAGCCCCTTCCCAGGGCCCTACGAGCAGTACTTC
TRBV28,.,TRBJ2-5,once,CASSLPSSTQYF,TGTGCCAGCAGTCTCCCTTCTTCGACCCAGTACTTC
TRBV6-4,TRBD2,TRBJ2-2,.,CASSDSVLAGGSSNTGELFF,TGTGCCAGCAGTGACTCGGTACTAGCGGGGGGGAGTTCGAACACCGGGGAGCTGTTTTTT
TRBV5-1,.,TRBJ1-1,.,CASSFTETVNTEAFF,TGCGCCAGCAGCTTTACAGAAACGGTGAACACTGAAGCTTTCTTT
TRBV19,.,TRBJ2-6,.,CASSIGGGTGANVLTF,TGTGCCAGTAGTATAGGTGGGGGGACCGGGGCCAACGTCCTGACTTTC
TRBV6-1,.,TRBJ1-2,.,CASSRGNYGYTF,TGTGCCAGCAGTAGGGGTAACTATGGCTACACCTTC